This TCR beta chain was sequenced for a study of T cells after yellow fever vaccination. Making TCR cDNA involved 5'RACE template switching, which added UMIs and a universal primer site. MiXCR, applied by TCRdb to the 5' RACE reads, yields one record per CDR3 protein. The profile covers hundreds of thousands of distinct CDR3 sequences, with 9% to 15% appearing a single time and under 15% taken by the ten largest. Study-level points and caveats: Weaker, the secondary response peaked sooner, at day 5 versus 15. Although most clonotypes did not, a small share appeared in both CD4 and CD8 compartments. Highly abundant clonotypes carried over from the bulk population could end up in FACS-sorted repertoires as contaminants.

The CDR3 runs 13 residues. Germline CDR1 reads SQVTM; CDR2 reads ANQGSEA. Trimming at V came to 4 bases and at J to 4 bases, leaving 5 bases not matched to a gene. This clonotype was counted a few times. Antigen unknown. This TCR came from a young man who received the YFV17D yellow fever vaccine. The chain is built from TRBV29-1 and TRBJ1-2; TRBD1 aligns across 8 bases. The sample consisted of PBMCs, taken on the day of the yellow fever booster vaccination. DNA for the CDR3: TGCAGCGTTGGTGGGACAGGAACCTATGGCTACACCTTC. It codes for CSVGGTGTYGYTF.